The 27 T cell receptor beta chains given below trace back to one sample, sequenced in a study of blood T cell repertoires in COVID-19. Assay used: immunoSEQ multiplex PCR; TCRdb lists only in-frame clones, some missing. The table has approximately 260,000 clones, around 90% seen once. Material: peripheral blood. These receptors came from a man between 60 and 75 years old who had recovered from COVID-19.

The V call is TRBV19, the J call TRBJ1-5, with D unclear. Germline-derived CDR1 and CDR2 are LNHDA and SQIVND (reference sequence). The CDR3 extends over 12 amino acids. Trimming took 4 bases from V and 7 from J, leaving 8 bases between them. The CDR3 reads CASSSLQQPQHF. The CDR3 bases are TGTGCCAGTAGTAGTTTGCAGCAGCCCCAGCATTTT.

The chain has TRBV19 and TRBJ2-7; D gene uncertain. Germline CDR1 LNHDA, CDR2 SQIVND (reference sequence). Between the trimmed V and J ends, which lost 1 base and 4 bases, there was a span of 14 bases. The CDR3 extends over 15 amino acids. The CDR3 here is CASSIAQAEHYEQYF. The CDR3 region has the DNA TGTGCCAGTAGTATAGCCCAGGCCGAACATTACGAGCAGTACTTC. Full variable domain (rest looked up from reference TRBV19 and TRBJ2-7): DGGITQSPKYLFRKEGQNVTLSCEQNLNHDAMYWYRQDPGQGLRLIYYSQIVNDFQKGDIAEGYSVSREKKESFPLTVTSAQKNPTAFYLCASSIAQAEHYEQYFGPGTRLTVT.

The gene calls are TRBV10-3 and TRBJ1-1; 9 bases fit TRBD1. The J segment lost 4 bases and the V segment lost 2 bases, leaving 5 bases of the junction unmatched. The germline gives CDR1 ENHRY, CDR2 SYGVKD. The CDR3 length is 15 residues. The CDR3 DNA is TGTGCCATCAGTGAGATAGGGACAGGGATCACTGAAGCTTTCTTT. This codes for CAISEIGTGITEAFF.

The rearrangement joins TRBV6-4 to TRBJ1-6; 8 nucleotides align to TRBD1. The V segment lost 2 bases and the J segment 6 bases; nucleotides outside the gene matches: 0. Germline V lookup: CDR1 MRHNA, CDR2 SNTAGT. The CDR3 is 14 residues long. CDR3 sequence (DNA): TGTGCCAGCAGTGACGGACAGGGTAATTCACCCCTCCACTTT. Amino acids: CASSDGQGNSPLHF.

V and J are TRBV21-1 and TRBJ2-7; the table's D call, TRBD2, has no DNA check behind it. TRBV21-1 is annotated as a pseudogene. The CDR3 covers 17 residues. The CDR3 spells CASSPFHLAGGSYEQYF. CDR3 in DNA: TGTGCCAGCAGCCCTTTCCATCTAGCGGGGGGCTCCTACGAGCAGTACTTC.

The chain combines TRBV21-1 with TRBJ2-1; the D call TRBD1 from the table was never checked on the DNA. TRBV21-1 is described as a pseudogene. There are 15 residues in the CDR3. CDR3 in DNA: TGTGCCAGCAGCAAAGGAGGGGGCGGGCGCAATGAGCAGTTCTTC. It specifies CASSKGGGGRNEQFF.

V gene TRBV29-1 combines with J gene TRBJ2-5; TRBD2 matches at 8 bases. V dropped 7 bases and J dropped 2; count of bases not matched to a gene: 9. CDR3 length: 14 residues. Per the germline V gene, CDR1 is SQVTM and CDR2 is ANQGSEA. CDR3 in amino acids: CSGRASGPQETQYF. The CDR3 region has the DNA TGCAGCGGTCGGGCTAGCGGGCCTCAAGAGACCCAGTACTTC.

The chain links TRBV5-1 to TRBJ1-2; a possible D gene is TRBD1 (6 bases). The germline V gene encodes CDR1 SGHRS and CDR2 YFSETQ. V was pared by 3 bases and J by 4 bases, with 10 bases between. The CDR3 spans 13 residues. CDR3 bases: TGCGCCAGCAGCTCTGGACAGTTCTATGGCTACACCTTC. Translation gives CASSSGQFYGYTF.

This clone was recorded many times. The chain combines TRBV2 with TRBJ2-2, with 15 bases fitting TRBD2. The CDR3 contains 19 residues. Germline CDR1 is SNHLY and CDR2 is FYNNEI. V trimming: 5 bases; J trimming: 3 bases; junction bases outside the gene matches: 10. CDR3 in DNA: TGTGCCAGCAGTTTCGCCGGGACTAGCGGGGGGCTATACACCGGGGAGCTGTTTTTT. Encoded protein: CASSFAGTSGGLYTGELFF.

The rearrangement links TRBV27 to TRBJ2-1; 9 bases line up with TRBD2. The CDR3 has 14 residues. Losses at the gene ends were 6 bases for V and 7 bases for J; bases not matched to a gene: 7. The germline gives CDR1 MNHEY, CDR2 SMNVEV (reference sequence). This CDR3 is CASRGGGARNEQFF. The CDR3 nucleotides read TGTGCCAGCAGGGGCGGGGGGGCGCGGAATGAGCAGTTCTTC.

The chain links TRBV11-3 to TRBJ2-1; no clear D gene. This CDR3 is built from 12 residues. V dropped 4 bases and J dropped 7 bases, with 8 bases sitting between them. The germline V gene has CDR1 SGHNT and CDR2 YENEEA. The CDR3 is CASSSVRNEQFF. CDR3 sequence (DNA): TGTGCCAGCAGCTCGGTCAGGAATGAGCAGTTCTTC.

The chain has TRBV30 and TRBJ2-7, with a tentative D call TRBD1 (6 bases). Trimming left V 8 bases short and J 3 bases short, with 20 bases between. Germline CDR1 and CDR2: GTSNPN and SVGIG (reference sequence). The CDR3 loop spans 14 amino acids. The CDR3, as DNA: TGTGCCGGATCCCCCCCGGACAGCCTCTACGAGCAGTACTTC. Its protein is CAGSPPDSLYEQYF.

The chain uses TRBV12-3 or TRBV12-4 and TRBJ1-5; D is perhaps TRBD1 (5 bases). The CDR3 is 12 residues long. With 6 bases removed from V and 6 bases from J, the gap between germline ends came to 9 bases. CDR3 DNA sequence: TGTGCCAGCAGCTTGGACATTCAGCCCCAGCATTTT. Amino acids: CASSLDIQPQHF.

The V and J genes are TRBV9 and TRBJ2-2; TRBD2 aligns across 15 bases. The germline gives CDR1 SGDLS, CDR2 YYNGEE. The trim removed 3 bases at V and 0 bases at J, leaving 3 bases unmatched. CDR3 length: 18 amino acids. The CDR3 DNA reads TGTGCCAGCAGCGGGACTAGCGGGGGGGATCCGAACACCGGGGAGCTGTTTTTT. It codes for CASSGTSGGDPNTGELFF. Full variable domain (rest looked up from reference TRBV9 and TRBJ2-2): DSGVTQTPKHLITATGQRVTLRCSPRSGDLSVYWYQQSLDQGLQFLIQYYNGEERAKGNILERFSAQQFPDLHSELNLSSLELGDSALYFCASSGTSGGDPNTGELFFGEGSRLTVL.

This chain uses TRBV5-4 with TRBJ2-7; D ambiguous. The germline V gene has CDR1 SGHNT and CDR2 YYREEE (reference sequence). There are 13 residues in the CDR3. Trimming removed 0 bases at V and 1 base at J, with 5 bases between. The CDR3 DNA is TGTGCCAGCAGCTTGGCAGGATCCTACGAGCAGTACTTC. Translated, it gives CASSLAGSYEQYF.

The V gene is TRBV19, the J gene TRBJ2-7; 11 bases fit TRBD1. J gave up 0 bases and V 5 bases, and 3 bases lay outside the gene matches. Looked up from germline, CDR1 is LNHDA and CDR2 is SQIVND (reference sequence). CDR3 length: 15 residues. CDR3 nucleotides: TGTGCCAGTAGTTTTGGGACAGGGGGCTCCTACGAGCAGTACTTC. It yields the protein CASSFGTGGSYEQYF. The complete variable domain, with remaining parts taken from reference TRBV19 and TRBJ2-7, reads DGGITQSPKYLFRKEGQNVTLSCEQNLNHDAMYWYRQDPGQGLRLIYYSQIVNDFQKGDIAEGYSVSREKKESFPLTVTSAQKNPTAFYLCASSFGTGGSYEQYFGPGTRLTVT.

CDR3 in amino acids: CASRTRTGQVGEQFF. CDR3 nucleotide sequence: TGTGCCAGCAGGACCCGCACAGGGCAGGTGGGTGAGCAGTTCTTC. The J gene is TRBJ2-1, the V gene TRBV2; D is perhaps TRBD1 (6 bases). Germline assignment: CDR1 SNHLY and CDR2 FYNNEI. V lost 6 bases and J 9 bases, leaving 21 bases between the germline ends. This CDR3 region has 15 residues.

In DNA, the CDR3 is TGTGCCAGCAGACCTACAGGGCGGTATGGCTACACCTTC. Translating gives CASRPTGRYGYTF. The genes are TRBV7-2 and TRBJ1-2, with TRBD1 as a possible D gene (6 bases). This CDR3 region has 13 residues. Germline V CDR1 and CDR2: SGHTA, FQGNSA. Trimming took 6 bases from V and 5 from J, leaving 13 bases between them.

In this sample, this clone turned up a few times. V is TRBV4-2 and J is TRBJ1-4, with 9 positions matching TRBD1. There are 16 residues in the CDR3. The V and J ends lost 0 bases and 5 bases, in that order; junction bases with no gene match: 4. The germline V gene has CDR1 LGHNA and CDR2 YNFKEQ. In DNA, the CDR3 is TGTGCCAGCAGCCAAGATGTTGGGACAGGGAATGAAAAACTGTTTTTT. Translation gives CASSQDVGTGNEKLFF.

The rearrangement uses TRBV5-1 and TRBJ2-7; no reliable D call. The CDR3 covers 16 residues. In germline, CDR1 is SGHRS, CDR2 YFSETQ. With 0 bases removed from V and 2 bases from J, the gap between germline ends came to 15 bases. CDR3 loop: CASSLGAARIAYEQYF. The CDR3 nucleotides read TGCGCCAGCAGCTTGGGAGCTGCGAGGATTGCCTACGAGCAGTACTTC.

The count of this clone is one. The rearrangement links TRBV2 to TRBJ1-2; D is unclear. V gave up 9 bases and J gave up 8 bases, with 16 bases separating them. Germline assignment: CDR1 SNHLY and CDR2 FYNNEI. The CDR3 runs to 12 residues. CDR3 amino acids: CASYQTAGGYTF. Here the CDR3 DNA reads TGTGCCAGTTATCAGACTGCCGGAGGCTACACCTTC.

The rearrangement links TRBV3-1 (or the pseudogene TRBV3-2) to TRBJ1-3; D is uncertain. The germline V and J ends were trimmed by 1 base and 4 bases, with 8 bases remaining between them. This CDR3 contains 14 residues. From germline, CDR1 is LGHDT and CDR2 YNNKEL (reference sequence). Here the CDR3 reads CASSQGLLGNTIYF. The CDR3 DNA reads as TGTGCCAGCAGCCAAGGACTACTCGGAAACACCATATATTTT.

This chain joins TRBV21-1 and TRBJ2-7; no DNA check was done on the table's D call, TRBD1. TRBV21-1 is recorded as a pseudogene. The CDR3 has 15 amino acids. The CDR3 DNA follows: TGTGCCAGCAGCGCCCCTCCGGGACAGGGCTACGAGCAGTACTTC. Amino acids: CASSAPPGQGYEQYF.

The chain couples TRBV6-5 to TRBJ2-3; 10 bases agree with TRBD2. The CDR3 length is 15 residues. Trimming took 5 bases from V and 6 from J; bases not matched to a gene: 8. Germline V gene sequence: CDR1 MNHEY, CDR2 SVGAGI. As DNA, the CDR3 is TGTGCCAGCAGTCTTCTAGCGGGGGAGGACGATACGCAGTATTTT. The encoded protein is CASSLLAGEDDTQYF.

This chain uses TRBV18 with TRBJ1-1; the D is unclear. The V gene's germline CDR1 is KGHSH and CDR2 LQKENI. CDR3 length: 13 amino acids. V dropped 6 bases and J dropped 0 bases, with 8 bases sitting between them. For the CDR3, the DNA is TGTGCCAGCTCGATTGGCCTGAACACTGAAGCTTTCTTT. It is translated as CASSIGLNTEAFF.

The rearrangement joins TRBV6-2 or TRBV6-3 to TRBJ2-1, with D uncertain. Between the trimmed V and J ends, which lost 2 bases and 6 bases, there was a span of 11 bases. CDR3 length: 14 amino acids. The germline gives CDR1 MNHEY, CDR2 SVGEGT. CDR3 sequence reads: CASSYMLSVNEQFF. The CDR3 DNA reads TGTGCCAGCAGTTACATGTTGTCAGTCAATGAGCAGTTCTTC.

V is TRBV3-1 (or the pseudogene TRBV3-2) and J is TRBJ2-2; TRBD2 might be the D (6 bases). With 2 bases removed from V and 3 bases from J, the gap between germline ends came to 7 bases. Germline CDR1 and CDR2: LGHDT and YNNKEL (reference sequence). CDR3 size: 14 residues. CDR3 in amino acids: CASSQWGDTGELFF. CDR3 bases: TGTGCCAGCAGCCAATGGGGGGACACCGGGGAGCTGTTTTTT.